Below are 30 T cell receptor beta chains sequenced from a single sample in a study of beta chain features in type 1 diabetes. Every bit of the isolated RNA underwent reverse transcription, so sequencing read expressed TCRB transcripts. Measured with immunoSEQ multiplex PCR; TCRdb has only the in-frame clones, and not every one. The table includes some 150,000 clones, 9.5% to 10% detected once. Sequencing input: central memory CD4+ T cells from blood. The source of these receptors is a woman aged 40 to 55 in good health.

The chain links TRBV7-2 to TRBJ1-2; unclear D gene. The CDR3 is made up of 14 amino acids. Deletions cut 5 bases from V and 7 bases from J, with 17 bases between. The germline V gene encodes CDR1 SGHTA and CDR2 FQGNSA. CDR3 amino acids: CASSPGRASFGYTF. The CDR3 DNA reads TGTGCCAGCAGCCCTGGAAGAGCGTCCTTTGGCTACACCTTC.

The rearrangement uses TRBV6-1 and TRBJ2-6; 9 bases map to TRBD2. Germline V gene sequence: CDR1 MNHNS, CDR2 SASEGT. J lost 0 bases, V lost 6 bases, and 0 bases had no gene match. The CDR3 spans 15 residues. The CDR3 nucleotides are TGTGCCAGCAGGCGGGGGGGCTCTGGGGCCAACGTCCTGACTTTC. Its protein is CASRRGGSGANVLTF.

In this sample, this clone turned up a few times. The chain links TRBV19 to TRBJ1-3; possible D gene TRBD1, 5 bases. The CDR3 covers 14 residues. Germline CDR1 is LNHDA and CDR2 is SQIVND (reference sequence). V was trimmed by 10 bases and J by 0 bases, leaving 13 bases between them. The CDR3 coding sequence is TGTGCCACCGCGACAGCGCTCTCTGGAAACACCATATATTTT. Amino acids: CATATALSGNTIYF. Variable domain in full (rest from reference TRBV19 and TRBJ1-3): DGGITQSPKYLFRKEGQNVTLSCEQNLNHDAMYWYRQDPGQGLRLIYYSQIVNDFQKGDIAEGYSVSREKKESFPLTVTSAQKNPTAFYLCATATALSGNTIYFGEGSWLTVV.

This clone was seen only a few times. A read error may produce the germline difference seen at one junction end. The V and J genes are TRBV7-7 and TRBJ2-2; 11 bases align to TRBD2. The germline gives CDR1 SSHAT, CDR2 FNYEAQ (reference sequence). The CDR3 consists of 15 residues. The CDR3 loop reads CASSTGTSGSGELFF. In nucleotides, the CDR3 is TGTGCTAGCAGCACAGGGACTAGCGGCTCCGGGGAGCTGTTTTTT.

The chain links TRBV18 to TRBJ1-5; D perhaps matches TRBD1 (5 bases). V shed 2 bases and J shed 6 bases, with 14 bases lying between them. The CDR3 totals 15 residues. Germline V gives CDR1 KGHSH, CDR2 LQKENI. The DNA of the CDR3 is TGTGCCAGCTCACCAACGGGGGTAGGATCTCAGCCCCAGCATTTT. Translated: CASSPTGVGSQPQHF.

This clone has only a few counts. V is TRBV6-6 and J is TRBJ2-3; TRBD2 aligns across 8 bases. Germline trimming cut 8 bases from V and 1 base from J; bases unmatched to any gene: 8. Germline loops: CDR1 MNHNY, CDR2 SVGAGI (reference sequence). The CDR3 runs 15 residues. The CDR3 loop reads CASGPGGLGTDTQYF. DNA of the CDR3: TGTGCCAGCGGGCCGGGGGGGCTTGGCACAGATACGCAGTATTTT.

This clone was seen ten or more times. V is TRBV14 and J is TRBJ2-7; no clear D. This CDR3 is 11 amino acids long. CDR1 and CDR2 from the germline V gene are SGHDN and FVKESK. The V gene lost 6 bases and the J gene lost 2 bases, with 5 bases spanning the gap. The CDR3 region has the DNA TGTGCCAGCAGTGGAGCCTACGAGCAGTACTTC. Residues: CASSGAYEQYF.

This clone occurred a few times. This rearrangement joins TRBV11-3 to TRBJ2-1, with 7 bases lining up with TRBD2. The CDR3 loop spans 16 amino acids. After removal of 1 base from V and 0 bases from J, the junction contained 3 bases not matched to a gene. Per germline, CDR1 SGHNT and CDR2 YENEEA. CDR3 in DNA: TGTGCCAGCAGCTTAGTCCCGGGGGGCTCCTACAATGAGCAGTTCTTC. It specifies CASSLVPGGSYNEQFF. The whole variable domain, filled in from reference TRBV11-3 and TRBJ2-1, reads EAGVVQSPRYKIIEKKQPVAFWCNPISGHNTLYWYLQNLGQGPELLIRYENEEAVDDSQLPKDRFSAERLKGVDSTLKIQPAELGDSAVYLCASSLVPGGSYNEQFFGPGTRLTVL.

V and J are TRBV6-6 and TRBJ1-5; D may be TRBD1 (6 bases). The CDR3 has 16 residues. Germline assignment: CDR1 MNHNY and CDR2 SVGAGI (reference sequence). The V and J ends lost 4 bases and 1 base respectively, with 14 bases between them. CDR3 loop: CASSLRTAKSNQPQHF. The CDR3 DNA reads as TGTGCCAGCAGTTTAAGGACAGCCAAAAGCAATCAGCCCCAGCATTTT.

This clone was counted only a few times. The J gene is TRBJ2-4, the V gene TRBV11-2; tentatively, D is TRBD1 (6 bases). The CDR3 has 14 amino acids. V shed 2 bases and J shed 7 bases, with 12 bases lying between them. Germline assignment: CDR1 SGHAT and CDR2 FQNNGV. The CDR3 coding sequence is TGTGCCAGCAGCTTAACCAGGGGCAGGAACATTCAGTACTTC. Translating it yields CASSLTRGRNIQYF.

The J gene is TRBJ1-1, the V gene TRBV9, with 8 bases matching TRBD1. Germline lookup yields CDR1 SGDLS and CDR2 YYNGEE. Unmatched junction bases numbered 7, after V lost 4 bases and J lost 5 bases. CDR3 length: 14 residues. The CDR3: CASSYRQGLTEAFF. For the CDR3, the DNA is TGTGCCAGCAGCTACCGACAGGGGCTAACTGAAGCTTTCTTT.

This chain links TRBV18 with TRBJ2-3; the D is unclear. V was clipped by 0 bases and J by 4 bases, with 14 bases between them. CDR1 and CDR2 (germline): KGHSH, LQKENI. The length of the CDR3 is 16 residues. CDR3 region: CASSPPSARAADTQYF. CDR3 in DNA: TGTGCCAGCTCACCACCGAGCGCTAGAGCTGCAGATACGCAGTATTTT.

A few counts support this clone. The CDR3 DNA reads as TGCAGCGTTGATACGGGACAGGGGATGAACACTGAAGCTTTCTTT. It translates to CSVDTGQGMNTEAFF. This chain connects TRBV29-1 to TRBJ1-1; TRBD1 matches 10 bases. Germline assignment: CDR1 SQVTM and CDR2 ANQGSEA. Germline trimming cut 3 bases from V and 0 bases from J; bases unmatched to any gene: 4. The CDR3 extends over 15 amino acids.

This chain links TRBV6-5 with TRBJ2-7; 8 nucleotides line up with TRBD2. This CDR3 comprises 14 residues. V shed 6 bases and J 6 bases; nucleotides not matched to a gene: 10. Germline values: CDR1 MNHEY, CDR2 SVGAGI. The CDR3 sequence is CASRSPGGASEQYF. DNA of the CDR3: TGTGCCAGCAGATCACCCGGGGGGGCATCCGAGCAGTACTTC.

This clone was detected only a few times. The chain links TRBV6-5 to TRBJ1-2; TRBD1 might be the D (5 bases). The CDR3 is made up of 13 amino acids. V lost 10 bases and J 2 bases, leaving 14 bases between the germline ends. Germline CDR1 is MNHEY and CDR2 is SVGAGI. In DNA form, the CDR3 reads TGTGCCACCCCCCGTGGGGCGAACTATGGCTACACCTTC. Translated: CATPRGANYGYTF.

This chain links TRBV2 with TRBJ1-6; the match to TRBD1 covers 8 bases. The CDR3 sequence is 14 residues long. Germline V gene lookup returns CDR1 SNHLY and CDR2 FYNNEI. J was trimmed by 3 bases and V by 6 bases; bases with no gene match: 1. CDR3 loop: CASRTGVYNSPLHF. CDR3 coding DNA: TGTGCCAGCAGGACAGGGGTCTATAATTCACCCCTCCACTTT.

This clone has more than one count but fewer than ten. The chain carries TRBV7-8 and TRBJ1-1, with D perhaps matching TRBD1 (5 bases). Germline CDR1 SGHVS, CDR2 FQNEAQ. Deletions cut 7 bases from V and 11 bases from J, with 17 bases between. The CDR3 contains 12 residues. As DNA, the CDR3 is TGTGCCAGCACCGAGCAGCAGGGTAAGGCTTTCTTT. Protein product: CASTEQQGKAFF.

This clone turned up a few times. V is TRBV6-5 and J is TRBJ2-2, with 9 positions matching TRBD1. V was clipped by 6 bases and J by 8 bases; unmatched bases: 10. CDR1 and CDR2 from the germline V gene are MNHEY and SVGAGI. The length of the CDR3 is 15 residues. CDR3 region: CASSADRGSAGELFF. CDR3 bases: TGTGCCAGCAGCGCTGACAGGGGGTCTGCGGGGGAGCTGTTTTTT.

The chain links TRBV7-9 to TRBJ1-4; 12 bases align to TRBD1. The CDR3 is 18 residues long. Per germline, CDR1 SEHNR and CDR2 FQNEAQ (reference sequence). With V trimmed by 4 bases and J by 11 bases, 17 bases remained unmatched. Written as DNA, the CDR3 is TGTGCCAGCAGCTCTCCGGGACAGGGGGCTCGCGAGGGTGGGAAACTGTTTTTT. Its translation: CASSSPGQGAREGGKLFF.

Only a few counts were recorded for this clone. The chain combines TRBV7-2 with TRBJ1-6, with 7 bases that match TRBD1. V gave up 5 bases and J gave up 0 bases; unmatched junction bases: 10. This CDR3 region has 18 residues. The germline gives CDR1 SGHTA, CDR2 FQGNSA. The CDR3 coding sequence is TGTGCCAGCAGCGTGGCGCAGGGGGTGTTCTCCTATAATTCACCCCTCCACTTT. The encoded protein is CASSVAQGVFSYNSPLHF. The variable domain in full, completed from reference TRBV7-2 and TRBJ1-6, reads GAGVSQSPSNKVTEKGKDVELRCDPISGHTALYWYRQSLGQGLEFLIYFQGNSAPDKSGLPSDRFSAERTGGSVSTLTIQRTQQEDSAVYLCASSVAQGVFSYNSPLHFGNGTRLTVT.

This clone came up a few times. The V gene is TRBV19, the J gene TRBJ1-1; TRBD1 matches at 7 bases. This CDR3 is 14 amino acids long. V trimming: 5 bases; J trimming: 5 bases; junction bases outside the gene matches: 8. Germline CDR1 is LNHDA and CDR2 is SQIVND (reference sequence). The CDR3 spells CASSQKTQGTEAFF. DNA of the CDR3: TGTGCCAGTAGTCAAAAAACACAGGGGACTGAAGCTTTCTTT.

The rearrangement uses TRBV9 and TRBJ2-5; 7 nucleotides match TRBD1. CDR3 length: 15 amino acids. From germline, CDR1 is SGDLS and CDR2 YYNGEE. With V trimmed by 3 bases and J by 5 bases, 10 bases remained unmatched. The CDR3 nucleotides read TGTGCCAGCAGCGCCCAGGGGGACCCCCCCGAGACCCAGTACTTC. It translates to CASSAQGDPPETQYF.

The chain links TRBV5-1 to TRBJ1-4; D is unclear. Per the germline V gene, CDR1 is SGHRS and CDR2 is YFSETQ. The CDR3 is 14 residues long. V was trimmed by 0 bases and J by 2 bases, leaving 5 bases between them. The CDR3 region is CASSLVGTNEKLFF. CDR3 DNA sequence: TGCGCCAGCAGCTTGGTGGGCACTAATGAAAAACTGTTTTTT.

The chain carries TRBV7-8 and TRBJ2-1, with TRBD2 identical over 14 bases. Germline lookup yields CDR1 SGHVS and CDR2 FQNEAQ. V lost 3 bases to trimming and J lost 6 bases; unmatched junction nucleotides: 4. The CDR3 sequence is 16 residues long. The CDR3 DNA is TGTGCCAGCAGCTTTCCCGGGACTAGCGGGGGCAATGAGCAGTTCTTC. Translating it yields CASSFPGTSGGNEQFF. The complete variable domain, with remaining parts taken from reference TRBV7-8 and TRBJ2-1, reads GAGVSQSPRYKVAKRGQDVALRCDPISGHVSLFWYQQALGQGPEFLTYFQNEAQLDKSGLPSDRFFAERPEGSVSTLKIQRTQQEDSAVYLCASSFPGTSGGNEQFFGPGTRLTVL.

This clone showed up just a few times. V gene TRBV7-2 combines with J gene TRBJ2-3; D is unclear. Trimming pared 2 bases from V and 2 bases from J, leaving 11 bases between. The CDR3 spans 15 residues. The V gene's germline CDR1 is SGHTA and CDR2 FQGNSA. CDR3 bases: TGTGCCAGCAGCTTATCCCTGTTGTCCACAGATACGCAGTATTTT. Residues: CASSLSLLSTDTQYF.

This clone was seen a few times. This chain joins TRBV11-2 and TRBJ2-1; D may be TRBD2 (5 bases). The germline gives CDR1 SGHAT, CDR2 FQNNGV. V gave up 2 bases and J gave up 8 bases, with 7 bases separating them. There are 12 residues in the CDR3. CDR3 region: CASSLTRDEQFF. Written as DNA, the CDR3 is TGTGCCAGCAGCTTAACGAGGGATGAGCAGTTCTTC.

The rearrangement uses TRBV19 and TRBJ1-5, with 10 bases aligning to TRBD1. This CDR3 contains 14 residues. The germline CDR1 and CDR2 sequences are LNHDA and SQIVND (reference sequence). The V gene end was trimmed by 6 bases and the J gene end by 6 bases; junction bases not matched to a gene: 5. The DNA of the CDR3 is TGTGCCAGTAGCGGGACAGGGGTTGCTCAGCCCCAGCATTTT. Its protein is CASSGTGVAQPQHF.

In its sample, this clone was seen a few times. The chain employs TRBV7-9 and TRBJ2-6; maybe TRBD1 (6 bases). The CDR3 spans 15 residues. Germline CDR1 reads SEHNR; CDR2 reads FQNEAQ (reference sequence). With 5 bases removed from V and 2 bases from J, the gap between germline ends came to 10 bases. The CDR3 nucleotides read TGTGCCAGCAGCGAGACAGGTACTGGGGCCAACGTCCTGACTTTC. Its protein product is CASSETGTGANVLTF.

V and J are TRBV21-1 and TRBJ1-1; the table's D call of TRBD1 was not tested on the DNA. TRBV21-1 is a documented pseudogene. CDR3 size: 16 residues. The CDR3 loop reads CASSKVWNRKDTEAFF. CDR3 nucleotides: TGTGCCAGCAGCAAAGTATGGAACAGGAAAGACACTGAAGCTTTCTTT.

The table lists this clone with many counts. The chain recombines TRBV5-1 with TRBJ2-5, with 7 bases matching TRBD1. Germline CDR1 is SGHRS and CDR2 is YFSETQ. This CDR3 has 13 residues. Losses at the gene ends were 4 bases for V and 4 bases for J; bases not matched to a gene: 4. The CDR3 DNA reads TGCGCCAGCAGCCCACCAGGGGGAGAGACCCAGTACTTC. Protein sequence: CASSPPGGETQYF.